This TCR beta chain was identified in a study of T cell responses to AZD1222 COVID-19 vaccine. Study-level findings and limits: Repertoire sampling happened only post peak T cell response. Among the donors, most were white British and more were female, and clonal diversity was possibly underestimated. Across spike, vaccine-associated CD4 TCRs were found, dominant at 160-218 and 743-854. Baseline testing showed seropositivity in only five or six AZD1222 recipients.

CDR3 length equals 15 residues. Only in-frame clones appear in the TCRdb table, and some are missing; sequencing was by immunoSEQ multiplex PCR. The sample comprises 120,000 or so clones, around 90% of which are singletons, and approximately 28% rests with the top ten. Concerning this clone itself: Its matching antigen is unknown.

The specimen was peripheral blood, collected on day 0 of AZD1222 vaccination. The rearrangement uses TRBV21-1 and TRBJ2-7; the DNA was not compared with TRBD1, the D call given in the table. TRBV21-1 is a recognized pseudogene. The receptor was derived from an adult in good health. In nucleotides, the CDR3 is TGTGCCAGCAGCAAAGCCCGCGGACAGTCCTACGAGCAGTACTTC. It encodes CASSKARGQSYEQYF.